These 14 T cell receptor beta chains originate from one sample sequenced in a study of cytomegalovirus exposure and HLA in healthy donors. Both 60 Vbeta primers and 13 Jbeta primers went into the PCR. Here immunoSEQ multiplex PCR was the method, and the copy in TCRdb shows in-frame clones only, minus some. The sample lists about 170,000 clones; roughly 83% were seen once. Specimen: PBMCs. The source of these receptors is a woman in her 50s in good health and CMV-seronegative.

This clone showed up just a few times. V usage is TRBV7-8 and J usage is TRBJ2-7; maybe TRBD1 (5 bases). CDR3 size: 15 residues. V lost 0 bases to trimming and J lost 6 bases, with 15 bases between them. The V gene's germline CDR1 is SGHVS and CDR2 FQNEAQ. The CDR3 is CASSLAWGRPSEQYF. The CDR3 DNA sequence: TGTGCCAGCAGCTTAGCGTGGGGCCGCCCTTCCGAGCAGTACTTC.

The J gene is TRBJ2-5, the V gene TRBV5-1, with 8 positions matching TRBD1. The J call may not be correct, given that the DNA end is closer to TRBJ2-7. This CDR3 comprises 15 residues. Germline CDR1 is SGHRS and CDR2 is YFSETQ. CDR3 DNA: TGCGCCAGCAGCTTTAGGACAGGGCCCTCCTACGAGCAGTACTTC. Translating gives CASSFRTGPSYEQYF.

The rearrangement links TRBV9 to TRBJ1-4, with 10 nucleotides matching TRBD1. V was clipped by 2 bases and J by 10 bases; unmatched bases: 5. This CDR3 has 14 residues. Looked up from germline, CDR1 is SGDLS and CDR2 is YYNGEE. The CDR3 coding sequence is TGTGCCAGCAGCGTCGGGACAGGGGTTGGAAAACTGTTTTTT. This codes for CASSVGTGVGKLFF.

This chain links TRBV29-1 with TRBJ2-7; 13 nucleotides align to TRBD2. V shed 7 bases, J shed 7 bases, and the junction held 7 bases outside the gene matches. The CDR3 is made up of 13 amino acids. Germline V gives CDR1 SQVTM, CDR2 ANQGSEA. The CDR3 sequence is CSAGLAGEGEQYF. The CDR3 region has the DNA TGCAGCGCCGGACTAGCGGGAGAGGGGGAGCAGTACTTC.

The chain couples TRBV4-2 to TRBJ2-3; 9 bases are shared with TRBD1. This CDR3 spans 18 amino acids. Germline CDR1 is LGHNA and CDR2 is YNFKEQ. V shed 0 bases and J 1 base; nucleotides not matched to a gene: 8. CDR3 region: CASSQEGQGSRGTDTQYF. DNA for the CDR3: TGTGCCAGCAGCCAAGAGGGACAGGGAAGTCGGGGCACAGATACGCAGTATTTT.

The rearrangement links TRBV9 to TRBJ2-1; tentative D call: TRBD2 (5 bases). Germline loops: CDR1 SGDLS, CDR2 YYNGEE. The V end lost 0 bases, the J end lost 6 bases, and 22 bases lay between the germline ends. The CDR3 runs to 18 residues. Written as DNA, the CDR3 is TGTGCCAGCAGCGTAGATATGGCAGCGAGGGCCAAGCTCAATGAGCAGTTCTTC. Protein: CASSVDMAARAKLNEQFF.

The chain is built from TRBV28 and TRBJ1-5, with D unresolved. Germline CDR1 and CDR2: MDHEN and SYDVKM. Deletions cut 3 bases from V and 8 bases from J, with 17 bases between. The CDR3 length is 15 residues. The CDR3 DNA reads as TGTGCCAGCAGTTTTCTCGTTCCGGCACGGGAGCCCCAGCATTTT. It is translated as CASSFLVPAREPQHF.

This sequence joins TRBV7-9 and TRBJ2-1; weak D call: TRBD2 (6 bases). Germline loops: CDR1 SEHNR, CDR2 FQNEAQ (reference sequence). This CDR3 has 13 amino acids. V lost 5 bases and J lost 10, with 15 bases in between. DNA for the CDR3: TGTGCCAGCAGCCCTAGTATGGGGAGGGAGCAGTTCTTC. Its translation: CASSPSMGREQFF.

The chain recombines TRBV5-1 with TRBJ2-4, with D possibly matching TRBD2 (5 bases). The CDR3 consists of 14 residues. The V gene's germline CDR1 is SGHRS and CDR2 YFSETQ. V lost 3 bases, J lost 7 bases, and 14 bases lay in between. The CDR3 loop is CASSSTGEGNIQYF. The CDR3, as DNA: TGCGCCAGCAGCTCCACCGGGGAAGGGAACATTCAGTACTTC. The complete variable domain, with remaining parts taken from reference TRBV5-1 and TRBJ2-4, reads KAGVTQTPRYLIKTRGQQVTLSCSPISGHRSVSWYQQTPGQGLQFLFEYFSETQRNKGNFPGRFSGRQFSNSRSEMNVSTLELGDSALYLCASSSTGEGNIQYFGAGTRLSVL.

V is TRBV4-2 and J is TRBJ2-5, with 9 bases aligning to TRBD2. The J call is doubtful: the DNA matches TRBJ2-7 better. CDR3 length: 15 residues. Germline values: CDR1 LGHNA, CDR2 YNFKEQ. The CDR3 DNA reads TGTGCCAGCAGCCAAGGACTAGCGGAGGGTTACGAGCAGTACTTC. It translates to CASSQGLAEGYEQYF.

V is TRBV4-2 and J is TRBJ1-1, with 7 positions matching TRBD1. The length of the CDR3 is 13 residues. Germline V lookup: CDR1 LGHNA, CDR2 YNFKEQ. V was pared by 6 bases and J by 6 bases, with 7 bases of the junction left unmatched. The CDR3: CASSTEGAAEAFF. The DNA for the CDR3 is TGTGCCAGCAGTACCGAGGGGGCGGCTGAAGCTTTCTTT.

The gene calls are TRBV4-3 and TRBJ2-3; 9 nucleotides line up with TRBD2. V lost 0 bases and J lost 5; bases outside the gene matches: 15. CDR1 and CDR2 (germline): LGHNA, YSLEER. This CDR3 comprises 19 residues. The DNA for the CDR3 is TGCGCCAGCAGCCAAGATTCTAGCGGGGCAGGGGCTAGCGGAGATACGCAGTATTTT. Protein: CASSQDSSGAGASGDTQYF.

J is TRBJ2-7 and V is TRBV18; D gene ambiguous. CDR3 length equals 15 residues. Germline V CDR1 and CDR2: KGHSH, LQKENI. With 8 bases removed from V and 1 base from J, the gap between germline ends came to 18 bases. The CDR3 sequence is CASENPLIQSYEQYF. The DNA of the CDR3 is TGTGCCAGCGAAAACCCCCTAATCCAATCCTACGAGCAGTACTTC.

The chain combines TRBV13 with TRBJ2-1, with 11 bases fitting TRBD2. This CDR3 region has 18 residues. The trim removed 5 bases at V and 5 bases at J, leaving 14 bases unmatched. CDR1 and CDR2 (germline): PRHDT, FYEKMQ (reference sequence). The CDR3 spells CASSPTTIAGGPNNEQFF. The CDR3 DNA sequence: TGTGCCAGCAGCCCTACAACTATAGCGGGGGGGCCGAACAATGAGCAGTTCTTC.